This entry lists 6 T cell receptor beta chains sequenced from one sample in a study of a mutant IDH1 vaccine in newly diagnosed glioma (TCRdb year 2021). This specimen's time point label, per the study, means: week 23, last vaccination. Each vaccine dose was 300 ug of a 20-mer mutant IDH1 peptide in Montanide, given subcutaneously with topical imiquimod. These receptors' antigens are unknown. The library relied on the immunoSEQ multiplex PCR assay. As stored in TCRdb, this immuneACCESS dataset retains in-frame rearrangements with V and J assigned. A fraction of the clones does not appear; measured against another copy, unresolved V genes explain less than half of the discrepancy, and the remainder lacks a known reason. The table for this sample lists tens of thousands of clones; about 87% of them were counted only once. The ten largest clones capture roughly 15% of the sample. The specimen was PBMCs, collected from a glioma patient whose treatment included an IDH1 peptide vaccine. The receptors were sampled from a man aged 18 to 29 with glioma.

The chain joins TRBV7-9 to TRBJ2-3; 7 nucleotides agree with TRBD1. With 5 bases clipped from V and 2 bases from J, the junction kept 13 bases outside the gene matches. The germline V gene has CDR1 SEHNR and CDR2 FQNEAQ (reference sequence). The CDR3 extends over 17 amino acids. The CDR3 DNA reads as TGTGCCAGCAGCATACTCTCCGACAGGGCACCCACAGATACGCAGTATTTT. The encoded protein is CASSILSDRAPTDTQYF.

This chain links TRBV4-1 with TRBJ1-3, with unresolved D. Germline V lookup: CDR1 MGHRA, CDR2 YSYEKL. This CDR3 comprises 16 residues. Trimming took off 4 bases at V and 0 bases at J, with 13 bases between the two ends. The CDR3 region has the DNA TGCGCCAGCAGCCTAGCACTGACGACCTCTGGAAACACCATATATTTT. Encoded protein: CASSLALTTSGNTIYF.

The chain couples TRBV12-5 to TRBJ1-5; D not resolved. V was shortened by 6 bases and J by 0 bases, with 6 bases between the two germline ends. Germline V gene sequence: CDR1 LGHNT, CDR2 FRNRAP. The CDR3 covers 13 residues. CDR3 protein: CASGVYSNQPQHF. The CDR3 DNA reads TGTGCTAGTGGAGTTTATAGCAATCAGCCCCAGCATTTT.

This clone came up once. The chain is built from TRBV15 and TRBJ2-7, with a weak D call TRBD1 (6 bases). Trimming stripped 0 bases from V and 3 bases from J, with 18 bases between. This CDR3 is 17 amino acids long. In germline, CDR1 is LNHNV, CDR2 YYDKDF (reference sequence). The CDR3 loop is CATSRDKIGGDVYEQYF. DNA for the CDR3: TGTGCCACCAGCAGAGATAAGATAGGGGGTGATGTCTACGAGCAGTACTTC.

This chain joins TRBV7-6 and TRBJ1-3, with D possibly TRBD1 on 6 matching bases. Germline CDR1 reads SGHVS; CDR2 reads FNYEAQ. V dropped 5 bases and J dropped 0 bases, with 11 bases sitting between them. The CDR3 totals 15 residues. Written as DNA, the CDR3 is TGTGCCAGCAGCCCAAGGACAGCCTCTGGAAACACCATATATTTT. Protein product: CASSPRTASGNTIYF.

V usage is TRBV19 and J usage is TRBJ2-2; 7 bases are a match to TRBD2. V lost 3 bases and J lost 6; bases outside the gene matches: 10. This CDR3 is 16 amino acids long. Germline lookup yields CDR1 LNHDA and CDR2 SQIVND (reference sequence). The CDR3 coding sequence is TGTGCCAGTAGTATGGTGGGGGGGTCGAGGCCCGGGGAGCTGTTTTTT. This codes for CASSMVGGSRPGELFF.